The sequence of this T cell receptor (beta chain) was determined in a study of post-analysis software for immune sequencing data. The wider study: Relapsing-remitting, secondary progressive and progressive-relapsing forms of multiple sclerosis all featured among disease courses.

Unique molecular identifiers were carried by the TCR beta cDNA libraries. Roughly 500,000 cDNA molecules were obtained per 1 to 10 million input T cells. TCRdb reprocessed the PCR reads via MiXCR and lists one record per CDR3 protein. This sample has 750,000 to 900,000 distinct CDR3 sequences, with 40% to 55% found just once. Concerning this clonotype itself: Its specificity is not known.

Germline values: CDR1 SGHRS, CDR2 YFSETQ. The CDR3 has 13 residues. V lost 4 bases and J 6 bases, leaving 14 bases between the germline ends. Study-level results: About five TRBV segments were more frequent in patients than controls; TRBV5-6, TRBV5-1 and TRBV20-1 belonged to this group. Strong co-clustering by F measure was evident for samples that had been prepared in the same batch. Compared against controls, patients with multiple sclerosis displayed significantly lower normalized Chao1 diversity.

Sequenced: blood. The TCR sequence derives from a girl under 18 with multiple sclerosis. The rearrangement joins TRBV5-1 to TRBJ2-7; D possibly corresponds to TRBD2 (5 bases). The CDR3 sequence is CASSKDQRFEQYF. The CDR3 DNA sequence: TGCGCCAGCAGCAAGGACCAGCGGTTCGAGCAGTACTTC. Together with reference TRBV5-1 and TRBJ2-7, the CDR3 gives the full variable domain: KAGVTQTPRYLIKTRGQQVTLSCSPISGHRSVSWYQQTPGQGLQFLFEYFSETQRNKGNFPGRFSGRQFSNSRSEMNVSTLELGDSALYLCASSKDQRFEQYFGPGTRLTVT.